This TCR beta chain was sequenced in a study of CD8 T cells in Susac syndrome. Across the whole study: Among sequenced Susac syndrome patients, 5 or 6 had active disease and eight were in remission. Patients with Susac syndrome had blood drawn and were at that point therapy-naive, on corticosteroids, or on intravenous immunoglobulin alone.

cDNA came from roughly 0.5 to 1 ug RNA primed by random hexamers. TCRdb independently ran MiXCR on the immunoSEQ multiplex PCR reads; one entry per CDR3 protein. The sample has about 180,000 distinct CDR3 sequences; roughly 92% are singletons. This CDR3 is built from 12 residues. V lost 10 bases, J lost 3 bases, and 13 bases lay in between. Germline V gives CDR1 MNHEY, CDR2 SVGAGI. The study sequenced TCR beta in blood CD8+ and CD4+ T cells. Patients with Susac syndrome fulfilled recently defined diagnostic criteria for definite or probable disease. The TCR was taken from a human donor with Susac syndrome. The chain links TRBV6-5 to TRBJ2-7; possibly TRBD1 for D (5 bases). Material for sequencing was CD4+ T cells from PBMCs. In nucleotides, the CDR3 is TGTGCCACTCTGGACACCCGCTACGAGCAGTACTTC. It is translated as CATLDTRYEQYF.